The rows below give T cell receptor beta chains drawn from one sample of a study of blood T cell repertoires in COVID-19. Profiled with immunoSEQ multiplex PCR; TCRdb holds only in-frame clones, not every one. The repertoire holds under 200,000 clones, roughly four fifths seen once, with 11% in the top ten. Sequencing input: PBMCs or T cells enriched from blood (not recorded which). These receptors were taken from a man aged 50 or older who had recovered from COVID-19. Each CDR3 is given with its conserved first and last residue. The D gene is left open where the match is weak. Part of the rows lack a size; the others show once, few, many or a class for expanded clones.

>TRBD1|.|TRBJ1-3|TRBV30
TGTGCCTGGAGGGGGGACAGGGCTGGAAACACCATATATTTT
CAWRGDRAGNTIYF
>TRBD1|once|TRBJ2-7|TRBV5-3
TGTGCCAGAAGCTTGGCCGTCGGACAGGGGGCGCGAGAGCAGTACTTC
CARSLAVGQGAREQYF
>.|.|TRBJ2-1|TRBV29-1
TGCAGCGTTGTCCTAATCAATGAGCAGTTCTTC
CSVVLINEQFF
>.|.|TRBJ1-1|TRBV5-1
TGCGCCAGCAGCTCCGGACAGCTTTATATGAACACTGAAGCTTTCTTT
CASSSGQLYMNTEAFF
>.|.|TRBJ1-5|TRBV28
TGTGCCAGCAGTTTCAACCGGTGGGGGCAGGGAAGCAATCAGCCCCAGCATTTT
CASSFNRWGQGSNQPQHF
>TRBD1|.|TRBJ1-2|TRBV2
TGTGCCAGCAGTGGGGACAGTGACTATGGCTACACCTTC
CASSGDSDYGYTF
>.|.|TRBJ2-3|TRBV13
TGTGCCAGCAGCTTTCGGGATAGCGGCGCAGATACGCAGTATTTT
CASSFRDSGADTQYF
>.|.|TRBJ2-6|TRBV11-2
TGTGCCAGCAGCTTAAGTTCGGGTCGGGGATCTGGGGCCAACGTCCTGACTTTC
CASSLSSGRGSGANVLTF
>TRBD1|.|TRBJ2-7|TRBV29-1
TGCAGCGTTGTGTCCGGACAGGGTGGGTACGAGCAGTACTTC
CSVVSGQGGYEQYF
>.|.|TRBJ1-2|TRBV27
TGTGCCAGCAGTTTATCAGCTGGGAGGGACTATGGCTACACCTTC
CASSLSAGRDYGYTF
>TRBD1|.|TRBJ2-1|TRBV19
TGTGCCAGTAGTATGTACAGGGGGCAGGGGTACAATGAGCAGTTCTTC
CASSMYRGQGYNEQFF
>.|.|TRBJ2-7|TRBV5-1
TGCGCCAGCACGAGCGGGTACGAGCAGTACTTC
CASTSGYEQYF
>.|.|TRBJ1-6|TRBV9
TGTGCCAGCAGCGTAGTCCAGGATAATTCACCCCTCCACTTT
CASSVVQDNSPLHF
>TRBD1|.|TRBJ2-7|TRBV5-1
TGCGCCAGCAGCTCATCCGGGACAGCCTACGAGCAGTACTTC
CASSSSGTAYEQYF
>TRBD1|few|TRBJ1-3|TRBV6-5
TGTGCCAGCAGCTCGGACAGGGGGCCTTTCACCATATATTTT
CASSSDRGPFTIYF
>.|.|TRBJ1-1|TRBV12-3/TRBV12-4
TGTGCCGGCAGTTTATGGGGGGAGGCTTTCTTT
CAGSLWGEAFF
>.|.|TRBJ1-1|TRBV7-9
TGTGCCAGCCAGGCGGGGGGGTGGAACACTGAAGCTTTCTTT
CASQAGGWNTEAFF
>TRBD1|.|TRBJ1-4|TRBV29-1
TGCAGCGTTGAAGATCCGGACAGGGGTACTGAAAAACTGTTTTTT
CSVEDPDRGTEKLFF
>TRBD2|.|TRBJ2-1|TRBV5-1
TGCGCCAGCAGCTTGGTAGCGGGGGGTTACAATGAGCAGTTCTTC
CASSLVAGGYNEQFF
>TRBD1|few|TRBJ1-2|TRBV4-2
TGTGCCAGCAGCCAAGGGGACAGGGACCGGTTCGGCTACACCTTC
CASSQGDRDRFGYTF
>.|.|TRBJ1-3|TRBV5-6
TGTGCCAGCAGCTTAATCAGTCCGACACGAAACACCATATATTTT
CASSLISPTRNTIYF
>.|.|TRBJ1-1|TRBV7-9
TGTGCCAGCAGCTTACTGAGGGACACTGAAGCTTTCTTT
CASSLLRDTEAFF
>.|.|TRBJ2-3|TRBV5-5
TGTGCCAGCAGCTTGGGGCAGGTCCTCACAGATACGCAGTATTTT
CASSLGQVLTDTQYF
>TRBD1|few|TRBJ1-5|TRBV18
TGTGCCAGCTCCCTAACACAGGGGGGGAAGGAGCCCCAGCATTTT
CASSLTQGGKEPQHF
>.|.|TRBJ2-7|TRBV4-1
TGCGCCAGCAGCCAACGGGACAAAAAAAGCTTC
CASSQRDKKSF
>TRBD1|.|TRBJ1-5|TRBV5-4
TGTGCCAGCAGCCGGGGGACAGGGGCCCAGCATTTT
CASSRGTGAQHF
>.|.|TRBJ2-5|TRBV9
TGTGCCAGCAGCGGCCCCGGTGGTTCGGAGACCCAGTACTTC
CASSGPGGSETQYF
>TRBD1|.|TRBJ1-6|TRBV6-5
TGTGCCAGCAATTCGGACAGGGTCAGTTCACCCCTCCACTTT
CASNSDRVSSPLHF
>.|.|TRBJ2-7|TRBV28
TGTGCCAGCAGCCGAGTCCTCGGCGAGCAGTACTTC
CASSRVLGEQYF
>TRBD1|.|TRBJ2-7|TRBV19
TGTGCCAGTAGTACCACCCTTCTCGTGACAGGGTCTCCCGCCTACGAGCAGTACTTC
CASSTTLLVTGSPAYEQYF
>.|.|TRBJ2-3|TRBV6-5
TGTGCCAGCAGGAGGAATAGCAGGGGGGAAGCGCAGTATTTT
CASRRNSRGEAQYF
>.|.|TRBJ2-5|TRBV4-1
TGCGCCAGCAGCCAGGGGGGGACCCAGTACTTC
CASSQGGTQYF
>.|.|TRBJ2-1|TRBV19
TGTGCCAGTAGTATAGGCGGGGTCCGCGAGCAGTTCTTC
CASSIGGVREQFF
>TRBD2|.|TRBJ2-5|TRBV7-8
TGTGCCAGCAGCTTATTGCGGGGGGGGCAAGAGACCCAGTACTTC
CASSLLRGGQETQYF
>.|.|TRBJ2-3|TRBV19
TGTGCCAGTAGTATAGTTACCGGAGTAAGCACAGATACGCAGTATTTT
CASSIVTGVSTDTQYF
>.|.|TRBJ1-5|TRBV28
TGTGCCAGCAGTGCCCCAGGGTCTGCTCAGCCCCAGCATTTT
CASSAPGSAQPQHF
>TRBD1|once|TRBJ1-1|TRBV7-9
TGTGCCGGGACCGACAGGGTAATCACTGAAGCTTTCTTT
CAGTDRVITEAFF
>TRBD1|.|TRBJ1-2|TRBV7-8
TGTGCCAGCAGCGACAGGGATCCTAACTATGGCTACACCTTC
CASSDRDPNYGYTF